Each of the 27 T cell receptor beta chains below was sequenced from the same sample in a study of molecular identifiers for immune sequencing clone quantification. TCRdb recomputed calls from the PCR reads with MiXCR, one row per CDR3 protein. Of under 800,000 distinct CDR3 sequences listed, 25% are singletons. The sequenced sample was naive CD8+ T cells from blood, with Jurkat cell RNA spiked in. The subset here: FACS-sorted CD8+CD4-CCR7+CD45RA+ naive T cells. All receptors derive from a human donor in good health. Some libraries in this study had Jurkat cell RNA spiked in.

The V and J genes are TRBV9 and TRBJ1-2; 7 bases map to TRBD1. Trimming took 3 bases from V and 7 from J; bases not matched to a gene: 3. The CDR3 sequence is 12 residues long. Germline assignment: CDR1 SGDLS and CDR2 YYNGEE. The CDR3 DNA follows: TGTGCCAGCAGCGGGGACAGTATTGGCTACACCTTC. It specifies CASSGDSIGYTF.

This clonotype was recorded many times. The rearrangement joins TRBV6-6 to TRBJ1-5, with D maybe TRBD1 (5 bases). Trimming took off 2 bases at V and 2 bases at J, with 13 bases between the two ends. In germline, CDR1 is MNHNY, CDR2 SVGAGI (reference sequence). This CDR3 has 16 residues. The CDR3 loop is CASSYTIGRGNQPQHF. The DNA of the CDR3 is TGTGCCAGCAGTTACACAATTGGCAGGGGCAATCAGCCCCAGCATTTT.

The rearrangement uses TRBV12-3 or TRBV12-4 and TRBJ1-1; possibly TRBD1 for D (5 bases). This CDR3 is 14 amino acids long. The ends were cut back, 5 bases at V and 8 bases at J, with 18 bases in the middle. The CDR3 loop is CASSIREVWGEAFF. In DNA form, the CDR3 reads TGTGCCAGCAGTATACGAGAGGTCTGGGGGGAAGCTTTCTTT.

The rearrangement links TRBV28 to TRBJ1-5; D is unresolved. Germline V CDR1 and CDR2: MDHEN, SYDVKM. With 10 bases removed from V and 5 bases from J, the gap between germline ends came to 12 bases. The CDR3 runs 12 residues. CDR3 DNA sequence: TGTGCCACCGCGGTCAGGTATCAGCCCCAGCATTTT. It is translated as CATAVRYQPQHF.

This chain connects TRBV30 to TRBJ1-5; D not certain. Germline assignment: CDR1 GTSNPN and CDR2 SVGIG (reference sequence). The CDR3 has 13 residues. V lost 0 bases and J lost 9, with 12 bases in between. Here the CDR3 reads CAWSVLAASPQHF. In DNA, the CDR3 is TGTGCCTGGAGTGTACTGGCGGCTTCGCCCCAGCATTTT.

This clonotype was detected only a few times. A read error may be the cause here, since a much bigger clone is one base away. The genes are TRBV27 and TRBJ2-7; TRBD1 is a possible D gene (6 bases). This CDR3 is 14 amino acids long. V lost 2 bases to trimming and J lost 4 bases, with 12 bases between them. Per the germline V gene, CDR1 is MNHEY and CDR2 is SMNVEV (reference sequence). The CDR3 DNA sequence: TGTGCCAGCAGTTTAGGCACCAGGGGTTACGAGCAGTACTTC. It encodes CASSLGTRGYEQYF.

For this clonotype: Its ends do not fully match the called genes, so a read error is possible. This sequence joins TRBV5-4 and TRBJ2-7; D is possibly TRBD1 or TRBD2 (5 bases each). From germline, CDR1 is SGHNT and CDR2 YYREEE (reference sequence). The CDR3 spans 14 residues. This chain's CDR3 is CASSTIGEDYGQYF. CDR3 coding DNA: TGTGCCAGCAGCACGATAGGGGAAGACTACGGGCAGTACTTC. Full variable domain (outside the CDR3, taken from reference TRBV5-4 and TRBJ2-7): ETGVTQSPTHLIKTRGQQVTLRCSSQSGHNTVSWYQQALGQGPQFIFQYYREEENGRGNFPPRFSGLQFPNYSSELNVNALELDDSALYLCASSTIGEDYGQYFGPGTRLTVT.

For this clonotype: With a much larger clone just one base away, this may be a read error. The genes are TRBV13 and TRBJ1-1; 12 nucleotides match TRBD1. The CDR3 is 15 amino acids. Germline CDR1 is PRHDT and CDR2 is FYEKMQ (reference sequence). CDR3 sequence: CASSLEGQGATETFF. The CDR3 DNA follows: TGTGCCAGCAGCTTGGAGGGACAGGGGGCGACTGAAACTTTCTTT.

This clonotype was counted ten times or more. This sequence joins TRBV7-9 and TRBJ1-3, with D perhaps TRBD1 (6 bases). Trimming pared 4 bases from V and 4 bases from J, leaving 17 bases between. The CDR3 is 16 amino acids. Germline assignment: CDR1 SEHNR and CDR2 FQNEAQ (reference sequence). CDR3: CASSSRTGPHGNTIYF. CDR3 bases: TGTGCCAGCAGCTCCCGAACAGGGCCCCACGGAAACACCATATATTTT. Using reference TRBV7-9 and TRBJ1-3 for the parts outside the CDR3, the full variable domain is DTGVSQNPRHKITKRGQNVTFRCDPISEHNRLYWYRQTLGQGPEFLTYFQNEAQLEKSRLLSDRFSAERPKGSFSTLEIQRTEQGDSAMYLCASSSRTGPHGNTIYFGEGSWLTVV.

This clonotype was found a few times. The chain couples TRBV23-1 to TRBJ2-2; D unresolved. TRBV23-1 is annotated as an ORF whose role is uncertain. The V end was cut by 10 bases, the J end by 4 bases, with 25 bases between. The CDR3 consists of 17 residues. This CDR3 is CAKESHEGISRTGELFF. CDR3 DNA sequence: TGCGCCAAGGAGTCGCATGAAGGGATATCGCGCACCGGGGAGCTGTTTTTT.

This clonotype was seen only a few times. The chain carries TRBV13 and TRBJ1-2; D call uncertain. CDR1 and CDR2 from the germline V gene are PRHDT and FYEKMQ (reference sequence). The V and J ends lost 2 bases and 6 bases respectively, with 25 bases between them. The CDR3 contains 18 residues. CDR3 in DNA: TGTGCCAGCAGCTTAACCGGGCCGAGCGCCCCCTTAACGGATGGCTACACCTTC. It is translated as CASSLTGPSAPLTDGYTF.

This clonotype was recorded at least ten times. J is TRBJ1-6 and V is TRBV20-1, with TRBD1 identical over 9 bases. There are 18 residues in the CDR3. Unmatched junction bases numbered 7, after V lost 1 base and J lost 0 bases. The germline V gene has CDR1 DFQATT and CDR2 SNEGSKA (reference sequence). The CDR3 bases are TGCAGTGCTAGAGCCGGACAGGGGCTGAGCTCCTATAATTCACCCCTCCACTTT. This codes for CSARAGQGLSSYNSPLHF.

This clonotype was counted many times. The rearrangement joins TRBV5-1 to TRBJ2-3; 10 bases agree with TRBD2. The CDR3 extends over 18 amino acids. Germline CDR1 and CDR2: SGHRS and YFSETQ. Losses at the gene ends were 0 bases for V and 4 bases for J; bases not matched to a gene: 11. The CDR3 loop is CASSLEIRASGGSDTQYF. CDR3 DNA sequence: TGCGCCAGCAGCTTGGAAATCCGGGCTAGCGGGGGATCAGATACGCAGTATTTT.

The V gene is TRBV4-3, the J gene TRBJ2-1; D unclear. This CDR3 has 13 amino acids. Between the trimmed V and J ends, which lost 1 base and 6 bases, there was a span of 7 bases. Germline values: CDR1 LGHNA, CDR2 YSLEER. DNA for the CDR3: TGCGCCAGCAGCCAAGTTGGATGCAATGAGCAGTTCTTC. It encodes CASSQVGCNEQFF.

Only a few counts were recorded for this clonotype. The chain links TRBV12-3 or TRBV12-4 to TRBJ1-2, with D hard to call. V dropped 5 bases and J dropped 3 bases, with 13 bases sitting between them. The CDR3 extends over 14 amino acids. CDR3: CASSPGGPHYGYTF. CDR3 DNA: TGTGCCAGCAGTCCCGGCGGTCCCCACTATGGCTACACCTTC.

Regarding this clonotype: Mismatch with germline at one junction end may stem from a read error. This chain links TRBV6-5 with TRBJ2-1; TRBD1 aligns across 8 bases. Germline lookup yields CDR1 MNHEY and CDR2 SVGAGI. This CDR3 is 17 amino acids long. The CDR3 bases are TGTGCCGGCAGTTACGCCTGGACAGGGAATTATTGGAATGAGCAGTTCTTC. Translation: CAGSYAWTGNYWNEQFF.

As to this clonotype: This may be a read error: a much more frequent sequence differs by one nucleotide. The conserved final phenylalanine or tryptophan is absent from the CDR3, which likely points to a read error. CDR3 protein: CSARDKTSGGPLTDTQYS. CDR3 sequence (DNA): TGCAGTGCTAGAGATAAAACTAGCGGGGGGCCACTCACAGATACGCAGTATTCT. V gene TRBV20-1 combines with J gene TRBJ2-3; 12 positions match TRBD2. The junction had 9 bases not matched to a gene; V was cut back by 0 bases and J by 2 bases. The germline V gene has CDR1 DFQATT and CDR2 SNEGSKA (reference sequence). The CDR3 contains 18 residues.

This clonotype was counted ten times or more. For the CDR3, the DNA is TGTGCCAGCAGCCCAGATGCAACTAATGAAAAACTGTTTTTT. It encodes CASSPDATNEKLFF. V is TRBV7-2 and J is TRBJ1-4; D ambiguous. Germline V CDR1 and CDR2: SGHTA, FQGNSA. The ends were cut back, 5 bases at V and 0 bases at J, with 7 bases in the middle. This CDR3 spans 14 amino acids.

As to this clonotype: A read error may be the cause here, since a much bigger clone is one base away. The chain carries TRBV3-1 and TRBJ1-1, with D hard to call. The CDR3 consists of 13 residues. V was pared by 10 bases and J by 7 bases, with 19 bases between. The germline CDR1 and CDR2 sequences are LGHDT and YNNKEL (reference sequence). Here the CDR3 DNA reads TGTGCCAACACCCAACCGGAGGTGGGTGAAGCTTTCTTT. Translation: CANTQPEVGEAFF.

This clonotype was counted a few times. The chain recombines TRBV9 with TRBJ2-1; a weak D match, TRBD2 (6 bases). CDR1 and CDR2 from the germline V gene are SGDLS and YYNGEE. The CDR3 runs 16 residues. V lost 1 base and J 7 bases, leaving 18 bases between the germline ends. In DNA form, the CDR3 reads TGTGCCAGCAGCGTAACAGGACTAACCTCTGGGAATGAGCAGTTCTTC. Translation gives CASSVTGLTSGNEQFF.

This clonotype occurred a few times. In DNA, the CDR3 is TGTGCCAGCAGCCTAACAGGGGCGGGGGGCACAGATACGCAGTATTTT. It yields the protein CASSLTGAGGTDTQYF. The J gene is TRBJ2-3, the V gene TRBV7-8; TRBD1 or TRBD2 may be the D gene (7 bases each). CDR3 size: 16 residues. CDR1 and CDR2 (germline): SGHVS, FQNEAQ. V dropped 5 bases and J dropped 1 base, with 16 bases sitting between them. The entire variable domain, with the rest obtained from reference TRBV7-8 and TRBJ2-3, is as follows: GAGVSQSPRYKVAKRGQDVALRCDPISGHVSLFWYQQALGQGPEFLTYFQNEAQLDKSGLPSDRFFAERPEGSVSTLKIQRTQQEDSAVYLCASSLTGAGGTDTQYFGPGTRLTVL.

As regards this clonotype: Since a much larger clone is just one base distant, this may be a read error. CDR3 sequence reads: CASSSAGVGVNVLTF. CDR3 in DNA: TGTGCCAGCAGCTCAGCCGGGGTTGGGGTCAACGTCCTGACTTTC. The rearrangement joins TRBV7-8 to TRBJ2-6; tentative D call: TRBD2 (5 bases). The germline V gene has CDR1 SGHVS and CDR2 FQNEAQ. CDR3 length: 15 residues.

Many counts were recorded for this clonotype. The chain is built from TRBV7-9 and TRBJ2-2, with D uncertain. V was pared by 1 base and J by 5 bases, with 11 bases between. CDR1 SEHNR and CDR2 FQNEAQ come from the germline V gene (reference sequence). The CDR3 spans 15 residues. For the CDR3, the DNA is TGTGCCAGCAGCTTAGTCTGGGGTGAGACCGGGGAGCTGTTTTTT. Residues: CASSLVWGETGELFF.

Details on this clonotype: A read error is possible here, since a much larger clone lies one base away. The CDR3 reads CASSLEHGTCEQYF. Written as DNA, the CDR3 is TGCGCCAGCAGCTTGGAGCACGGAACCTGCGAGCAGTACTTC. This chain uses TRBV5-1 with TRBJ2-7, with unresolved D. The CDR3 loop spans 14 amino acids. V was cut by 0 bases and J by 6 bases, with 13 bases left in between. CDR1 and CDR2 (germline): SGHRS, YFSETQ.

Worth noting for this clonotype: A much larger clone is a single base away; this may be a read error. The rearrangement joins TRBV19 to TRBJ2-3; D is ambiguous. The CDR3 consists of 14 residues. The ends were cut back, 7 bases at V and 3 bases at J, with 14 bases in the middle. The germline CDR1 and CDR2 sequences are LNHDA and SQIVND (reference sequence). The CDR3, as DNA: TGTGCCAGTAATACCCTCCATGGAACAGATACGCAGTATTTT. Protein product: CASNTLHGTDTQYF. The full variable domain, completed using reference TRBV19 and TRBJ2-3, is DGGITQSPKYLFRKEGQNVTLSCEQNLNHDAMYWYRQDPGQGLRLIYYSQIVNDFQKGDIAEGYSVSREKKESFPLTVTSAQKNPTAFYLCASNTLHGTDTQYFGPGTRLTVL.

In regard to this clonotype: At one boundary the junction diverges from the germline segment, which might be a read error. J is TRBJ2-1 and V is TRBV27; D might be TRBD1 (5 bases). Looked up from germline, CDR1 is MNHEY and CDR2 is SMNVEV (reference sequence). The CDR3 is 14 amino acids. The CDR3 sequence: CASSFGSGYNEQSF. The CDR3 DNA follows: TGTGCCAGCAGTTTCGGCTCAGGGTACAATGAGCAGTCCTTC.

This chain links TRBV27 with TRBJ1-2; 10 bases align to TRBD1. Germline assignment: CDR1 MNHEY and CDR2 SMNVEV (reference sequence). J was trimmed by 6 bases and V by 2 bases; bases with no gene match: 12. The CDR3 totals 17 residues. This CDR3 is CASSLSPTGGALNGYTF. In nucleotides, the CDR3 is TGTGCCAGCAGTTTAAGCCCGACAGGGGGCGCTTTAAATGGCTACACCTTC.